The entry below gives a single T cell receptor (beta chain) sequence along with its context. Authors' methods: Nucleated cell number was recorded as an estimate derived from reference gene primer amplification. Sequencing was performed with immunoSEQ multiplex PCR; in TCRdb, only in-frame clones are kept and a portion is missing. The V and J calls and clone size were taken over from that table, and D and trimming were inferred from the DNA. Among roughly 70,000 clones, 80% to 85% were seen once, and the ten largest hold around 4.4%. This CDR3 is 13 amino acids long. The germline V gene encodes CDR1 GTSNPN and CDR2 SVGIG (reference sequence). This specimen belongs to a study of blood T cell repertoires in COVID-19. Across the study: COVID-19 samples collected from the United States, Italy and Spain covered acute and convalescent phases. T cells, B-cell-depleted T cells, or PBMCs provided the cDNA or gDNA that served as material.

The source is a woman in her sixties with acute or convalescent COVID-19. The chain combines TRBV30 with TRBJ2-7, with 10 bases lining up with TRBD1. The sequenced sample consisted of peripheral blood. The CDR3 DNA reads TGTGCTAGGGGGACAGGGGCTCAAAAGGAGCAGTACTTC. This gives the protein CARGTGAQKEQYF.